Presented here are 14 T cell receptor beta chains from one specimen sequenced in a study of shared clonotypes between healthy human individuals. Naive CD8 populations comprised CD45RO-negative cells positively selected for CCR7, excluding terminally differentiated effector memory CD45RA+ cells. TCRdb keeps only in-frame clones here, not all; method: immunoSEQ multiplex PCR. The table includes 550,000 to 650,000 clones, 95% to 96% detected once. The sample was naive CD8+ T cells sorted from blood. These receptors all stem from a woman in her twenties or thirties in good health.

The V call is TRBV7-6, the J call TRBJ2-7; 11 positions match TRBD1. The CDR3 has 15 residues. Trimming cost V 1 base and J 5 bases; bases outside gene matches: 4. Looked up from germline, CDR1 is SGHVS and CDR2 is FNYEAQ. For the CDR3, the DNA is TGTGCCAGCAGCTTAGTTGGACAGGGGGCGGACGAGCAGTACTTC. This gives the protein CASSLVGQGADEQYF.

The V and J genes are TRBV20-1 and TRBJ2-1; D not certain. V was trimmed by 1 base and J by 7 bases, leaving 5 bases between them. Germline CDR1 DFQATT, CDR2 SNEGSKA (reference sequence). The CDR3 is made up of 11 amino acids. The CDR3 nucleotides are TGCAGTGCTAGAGTTAGTAATGAGCAGTTCTTC. Its translation: CSARVSNEQFF.

This chain links TRBV14 with TRBJ2-1, with 12 positions matching TRBD2. V shed 2 bases and J 8 bases; nucleotides not matched to a gene: 7. The CDR3 is 16 residues long. Germline lookup yields CDR1 SGHDN and CDR2 FVKESK. CDR3 amino acids: CASSQTSGRPRDEQFF. The CDR3 DNA reads TGTGCCAGCAGCCAAACTAGCGGGAGGCCCAGGGATGAGCAGTTCTTC.

This chain connects TRBV28 to TRBJ2-7; 10 nucleotides align to TRBD2. Trimming took 3 bases from V and 9 from J; bases not matched to a gene: 8. Per germline, CDR1 MDHEN and CDR2 SYDVKM. The CDR3 consists of 14 residues. The CDR3 sequence: CASSFIGLAARQYF. The CDR3 DNA reads TGTGCCAGCAGTTTTATCGGACTAGCGGCGCGGCAGTACTTC.

The J gene is TRBJ1-5, the V gene TRBV9, with D possibly TRBD1 on 5 matching bases. Looked up from germline, CDR1 is SGDLS and CDR2 is YYNGEE. This CDR3 comprises 15 residues. V lost 4 bases to trimming and J lost 2 bases, with 13 bases between them. DNA for the CDR3: TGTGCCAGCAGCCAGGGAGGGGCGGGCAATCAGCCCCAGCATTTT. It yields the protein CASSQGGAGNQPQHF.

This chain uses TRBV19 with TRBJ2-7; 8 bases match TRBD2. V lost 6 bases, J lost 1 base, and 5 bases stayed unmatched. The germline V gene encodes CDR1 LNHDA and CDR2 SQIVND (reference sequence). This CDR3 has 14 amino acids. CDR3 sequence (DNA): TGTGCCAGTAGCGTTGTAGCGGGATCCTACGAGCAGTACTTC. Its protein is CASSVVAGSYEQYF.

Here the CDR3 DNA reads TGTGCCAGCAGCGTAGCTAAGGGACTAGCGGGTTCTGGCGGGGAGCTGTTTTTT. Its protein is CASSVAKGLAGSGGELFF. The chain carries TRBV9 and TRBJ2-2; 12 bases line up with TRBD2. Germline values: CDR1 SGDLS, CDR2 YYNGEE. This CDR3 comprises 18 residues. With V trimmed by 0 bases and J by 7 bases, 10 bases remained unmatched.

The rearrangement links TRBV5-1 to TRBJ1-5; D not resolved. Germline CDR1 SGHRS, CDR2 YFSETQ. The V end was cut by 0 bases, the J end by 0 bases, with 10 bases between. CDR3 length: 16 residues. DNA of the CDR3: TGCGCCAGCAGCTTGGGGGCGTATAATAGCAATCAGCCCCAGCATTTT. Its translation is CASSLGAYNSNQPQHF.

This sequence joins TRBV11-2 and TRBJ2-3; TRBD2 matches at 13 bases. The V segment lost 0 bases and the J segment 1 base; nucleotides outside the gene matches: 4. The CDR3 runs 18 residues. The germline V gene has CDR1 SGHAT and CDR2 FQNNGV. CDR3 nucleotide sequence: TGTGCCAGCAGCTTAGAACTAGCGGGAGGGCCCGGCACAGATACGCAGTATTTT. It specifies CASSLELAGGPGTDTQYF.

The rearrangement uses TRBV29-1 and TRBJ2-5; no clear D gene. The CDR3 covers 15 residues. V was clipped by 3 bases and J by 5 bases, with 19 bases between them. Germline V gene data show CDR1 as SQVTM and CDR2 as ANQGSEA. The CDR3 region is CSVDKDERSWETQYF. The CDR3 coding sequence is TGCAGCGTTGACAAGGACGAGAGAAGTTGGGAGACCCAGTACTTC. Complete variable domain (other parts from reference TRBV29-1 and TRBJ2-5): SAVISQKPSRDICQRGTSLTIQCQVDSQVTMMFWYRQQPGQSLTLIATANQGSEATYESGFVIDKFPISRPNLTFSTLTVSNMSPEDSSIYLCSVDKDERSWETQYFGPGTRLLVL.

CDR3 DNA sequence: TGCGCCAGCAGCCAATTTGGGACGTCTTACAATGAGCAGTTCTTC. Protein sequence: CASSQFGTSYNEQFF. The chain couples TRBV4-1 to TRBJ2-1; either TRBD1 or TRBD2 may fit D (5 bases each). Germline CDR1 and CDR2: MGHRA and YSYEKL. The V and J ends lost 2 bases and 4 bases respectively, with 12 bases between them. The CDR3 is made up of 15 amino acids.

The chain carries TRBV19 and TRBJ1-5; TRBD1 matches 7 bases. V was pared by 5 bases and J by 1 base, with 5 bases of the junction left unmatched. Per the germline V gene, CDR1 is LNHDA and CDR2 is SQIVND (reference sequence). The CDR3 totals 15 residues. CDR3 protein: CASSFTGASNQPQHF. DNA for the CDR3: TGTGCCAGTAGTTTTACAGGGGCCAGCAATCAGCCCCAGCATTTT.

The chain is built from TRBV6-6 and TRBJ2-1; perhaps D is TRBD1 or TRBD2 (5 bases each). This CDR3 region has 13 residues. Germline V gene lookup returns CDR1 MNHNY and CDR2 SVGAGI (reference sequence). Trimming removed 11 bases at V and 0 bases at J, with 11 bases between. CDR3 in amino acids: CAAGTGSYNEQFF. The CDR3 region has the DNA TGTGCCGCCGGGACGGGCTCCTACAATGAGCAGTTCTTC.

The J gene is TRBJ2-3, the V gene TRBV29-1; TRBD2 matches 10 bases. CDR3 size: 16 residues. Trimming at V came to 3 bases and at J to 6 bases, leaving 12 bases not matched to a gene. Germline values: CDR1 SQVTM, CDR2 ANQGSEA. The CDR3: CSVDSSGSLRPDTQYF. As DNA, the CDR3 is TGCAGCGTTGATTCTAGCGGGAGCCTCAGGCCCGATACGCAGTATTTT.